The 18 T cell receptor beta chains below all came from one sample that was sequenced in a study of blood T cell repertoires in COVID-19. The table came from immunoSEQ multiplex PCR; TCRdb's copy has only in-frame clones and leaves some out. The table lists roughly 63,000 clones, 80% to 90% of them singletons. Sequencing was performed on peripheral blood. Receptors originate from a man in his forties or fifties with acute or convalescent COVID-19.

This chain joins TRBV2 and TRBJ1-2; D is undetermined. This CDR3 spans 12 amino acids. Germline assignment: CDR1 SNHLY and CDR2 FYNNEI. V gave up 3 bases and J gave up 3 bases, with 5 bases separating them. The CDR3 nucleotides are TGTGCCAGCAGTGAGAGGGACTATGGCTACACCTTC. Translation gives CASSERDYGYTF.

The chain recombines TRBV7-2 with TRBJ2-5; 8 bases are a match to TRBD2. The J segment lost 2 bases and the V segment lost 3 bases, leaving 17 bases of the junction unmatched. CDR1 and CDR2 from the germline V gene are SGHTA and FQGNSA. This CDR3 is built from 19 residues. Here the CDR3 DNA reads TGTGCCAGCAGCTTCTACCGCTTAGCGGGAAGAGACCTACAAGAGACCCAGTACTTC. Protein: CASSFYRLAGRDLQETQYF.

The CDR3 is CASSVLGSSYEQYF. CDR3 DNA: TGTGCCAGCAGCGTCCTAGGGAGCTCCTACGAGCAGTACTTC. The chain has TRBV9 and TRBJ2-7; TRBD2 is a possible D gene (5 bases). The germline V gene has CDR1 SGDLS and CDR2 YYNGEE. Trimming cost V 2 bases and J 0 bases, with 9 bases left between them. This CDR3 has 14 residues.

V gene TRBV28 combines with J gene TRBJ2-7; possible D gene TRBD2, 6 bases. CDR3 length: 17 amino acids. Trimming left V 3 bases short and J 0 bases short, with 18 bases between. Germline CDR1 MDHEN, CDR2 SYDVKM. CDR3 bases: TGTGCCAGCAGTTTTAAGGGTTTTAGCGGAGGCTCCTACGAGCAGTACTTC. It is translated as CASSFKGFSGGSYEQYF. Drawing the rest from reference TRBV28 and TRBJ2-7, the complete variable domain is DVKVTQSSRYLVKRTGEKVFLECVQDMDHENMFWYRQDPGLGLRLIYFSYDVKMKEKGDIPEGYSVSREKKERFSLILESASTNQTSMYLCASSFKGFSGGSYEQYFGPGTRLTVT.

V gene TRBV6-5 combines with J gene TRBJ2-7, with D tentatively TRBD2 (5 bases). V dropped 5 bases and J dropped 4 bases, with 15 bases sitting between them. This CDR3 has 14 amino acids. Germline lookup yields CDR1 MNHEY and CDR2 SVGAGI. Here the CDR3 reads CASSPQEGAYEQYV. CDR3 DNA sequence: TGTGCCAGCAGTCCCCAAGAGGGCGCGTACGAGCAGTACGTC.

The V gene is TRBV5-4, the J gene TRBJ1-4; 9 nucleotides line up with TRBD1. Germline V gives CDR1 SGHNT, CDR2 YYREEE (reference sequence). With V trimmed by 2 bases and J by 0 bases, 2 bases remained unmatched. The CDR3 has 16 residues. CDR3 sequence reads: CASSLQGATTNEKLFF. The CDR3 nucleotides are TGTGCCAGCAGCTTACAGGGGGCAACAACTAATGAAAAACTGTTTTTT.

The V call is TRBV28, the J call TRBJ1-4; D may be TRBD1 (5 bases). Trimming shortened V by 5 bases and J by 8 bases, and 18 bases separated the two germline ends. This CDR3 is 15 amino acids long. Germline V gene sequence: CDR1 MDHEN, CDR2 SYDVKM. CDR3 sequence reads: CASSRDREVGEKLFF. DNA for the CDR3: TGTGCCAGCAGTAGGGACCGGGAGGTCGGAGAAAAACTGTTTTTT.

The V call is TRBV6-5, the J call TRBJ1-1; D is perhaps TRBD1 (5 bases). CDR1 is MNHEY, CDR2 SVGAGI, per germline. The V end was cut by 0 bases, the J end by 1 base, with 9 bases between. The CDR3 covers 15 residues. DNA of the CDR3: TGTGCCAGCAGTTACTCAGGGGCGGAGAACACTGAAGCTTTCTTT. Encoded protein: CASSYSGAENTEAFF.

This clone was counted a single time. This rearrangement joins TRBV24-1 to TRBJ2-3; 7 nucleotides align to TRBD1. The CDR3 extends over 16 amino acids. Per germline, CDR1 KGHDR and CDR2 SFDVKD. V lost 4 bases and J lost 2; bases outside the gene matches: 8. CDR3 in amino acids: CATSDPGTVSTDTQYF. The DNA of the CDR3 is TGTGCCACCAGTGACCCGGGGACAGTCTCCACAGATACGCAGTATTTT.

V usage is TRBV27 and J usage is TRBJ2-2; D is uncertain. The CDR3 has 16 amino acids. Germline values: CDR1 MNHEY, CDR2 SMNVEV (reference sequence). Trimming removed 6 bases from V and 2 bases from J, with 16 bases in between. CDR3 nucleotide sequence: TGTGCCAGCAGAGAGGAGAATAGGATAAACACCGGGGAGCTGTTTTTT. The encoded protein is CASREENRINTGELFF.

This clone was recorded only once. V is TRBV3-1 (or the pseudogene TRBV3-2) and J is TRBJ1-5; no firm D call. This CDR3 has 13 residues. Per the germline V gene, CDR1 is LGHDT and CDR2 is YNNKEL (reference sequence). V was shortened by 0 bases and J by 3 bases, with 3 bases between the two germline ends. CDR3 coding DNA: TGTGCCAGCAGCCAAGACTACAATCAGCCCCAGCATTTT. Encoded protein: CASSQDYNQPQHF.

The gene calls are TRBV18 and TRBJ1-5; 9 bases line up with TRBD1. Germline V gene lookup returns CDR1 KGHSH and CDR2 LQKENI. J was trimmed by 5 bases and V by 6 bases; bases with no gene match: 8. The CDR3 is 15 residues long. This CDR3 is CASSQGTGTHQPQHF. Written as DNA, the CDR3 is TGTGCCAGCTCGCAAGGGACAGGGACCCATCAGCCCCAGCATTTT.

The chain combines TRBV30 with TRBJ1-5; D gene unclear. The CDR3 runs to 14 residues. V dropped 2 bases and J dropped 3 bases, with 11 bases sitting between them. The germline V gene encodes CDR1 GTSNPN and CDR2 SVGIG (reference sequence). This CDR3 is CAWSLSLNNQPQHF. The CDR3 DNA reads TGTGCCTGGAGTCTCAGTTTAAACAATCAGCCCCAGCATTTT.

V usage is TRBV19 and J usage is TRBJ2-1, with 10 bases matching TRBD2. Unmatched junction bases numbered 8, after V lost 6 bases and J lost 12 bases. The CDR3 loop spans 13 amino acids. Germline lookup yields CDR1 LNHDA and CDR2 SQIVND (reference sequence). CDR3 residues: CASSTSGTDRQFF. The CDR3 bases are TGTGCCAGTAGCACTAGCGGGACGGATAGGCAGTTCTTC.

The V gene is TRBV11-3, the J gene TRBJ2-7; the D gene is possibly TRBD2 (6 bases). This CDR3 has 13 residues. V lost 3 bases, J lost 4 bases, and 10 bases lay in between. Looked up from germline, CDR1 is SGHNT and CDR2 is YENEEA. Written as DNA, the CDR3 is TGTGCCAGCAGCTTGGGGAGGCGGTACGAGCAGTACGTC. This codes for CASSLGRRYEQYV.

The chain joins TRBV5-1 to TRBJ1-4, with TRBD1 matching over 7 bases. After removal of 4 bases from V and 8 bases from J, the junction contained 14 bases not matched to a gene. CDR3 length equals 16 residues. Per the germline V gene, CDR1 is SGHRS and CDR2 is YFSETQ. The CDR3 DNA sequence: TGCGCCAGCAGCCAGACCTACAGGGGAGTAGGGGAAAAACTGTTTTTT. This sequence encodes CASSQTYRGVGEKLFF.

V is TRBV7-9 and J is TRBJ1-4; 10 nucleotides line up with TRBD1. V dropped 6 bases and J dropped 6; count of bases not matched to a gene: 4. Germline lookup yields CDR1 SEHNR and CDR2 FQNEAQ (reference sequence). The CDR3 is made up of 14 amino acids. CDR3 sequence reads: CASSTGTGDEKLFF. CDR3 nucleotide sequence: TGTGCCAGCAGTACCGGGACAGGGGATGAAAAACTGTTTTTT. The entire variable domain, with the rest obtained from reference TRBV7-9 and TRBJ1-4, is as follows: DTGVSQNPRHKITKRGQNVTFRCDPISEHNRLYWYRQTLGQGPEFLTYFQNEAQLEKSRLLSDRFSAERPKGSFSTLEIQRTEQGDSAMYLCASSTGTGDEKLFFGSGTQLSVL.

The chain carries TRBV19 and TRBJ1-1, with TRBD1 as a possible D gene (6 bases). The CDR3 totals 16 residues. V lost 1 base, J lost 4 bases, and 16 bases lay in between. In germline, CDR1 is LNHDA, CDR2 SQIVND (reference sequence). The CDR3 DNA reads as TGTGCCAGTAGTATAGCTTACAGGGTGGATGGCACTGAAGCTTTCTTT. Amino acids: CASSIAYRVDGTEAFF.